One and the same sample provided the 16 T cell receptor beta chains below, sequenced in a study of T cells in Graves' hyperthyroidism and ophthalmopathy. Regions amplified from RNA transcripts were the TCR beta CDR3 regions. A first-round RT-PCR of the TCR CDR3 used the HTBI primer set. MiXCR, applied by TCRdb to the multiplex PCR reads, yields one record per CDR3 protein. Of approximately 600,000 distinct CDR3 sequences listed, approximately 14% were seen once; the top ten hold around 7%. The sequenced sample was blood. The receptors originated from a woman aged 18 to 35 with Graves' ophthalmopathy.

About this clonotype itself: Just one base apart from a much larger clone, this may be a read error. V usage is TRBV6-1 and J usage is TRBJ1-1, with TRBD1 matching over 9 bases. Germline CDR1 MNHNS, CDR2 SASEGT. V was clipped by 8 bases and J by 2 bases; unmatched bases: 3. The CDR3 sequence is 13 residues long. The CDR3: CASLGQGNTEAFF. CDR3 bases: TGTGCCAGCCTGGGACAGGGCAACACTGAAGCTTTCTTT.

The chain carries TRBV10-3 and TRBJ1-1; D gene unclear. Germline lookup yields CDR1 ENHRY and CDR2 SYGVKD. The CDR3 loop spans 15 amino acids. The germline V and J ends were trimmed by 3 bases and 1 base, with 12 bases remaining between them. The CDR3 reads CAISDQRTANTEAFF. CDR3 nucleotide sequence: TGTGCCATCAGTGACCAGCGCACAGCGAACACTGAAGCTTTCTTT.

Worth noting for this clonotype: A much larger clone is a single base away; this may be a read error. The V and J genes are TRBV19 and TRBJ2-1; 9 bases line up with TRBD2. The germline V gene has CDR1 LNHDA and CDR2 SQIVND (reference sequence). V dropped 4 bases and J dropped 5; count of bases not matched to a gene: 12. The CDR3 sequence is 17 residues long. The CDR3: CASSRPNSGRSDNEQFF. Written as DNA, the CDR3 is TGTGCCAGTAGTAGACCCAATAGCGGGAGATCCGACAATGAGCAGTTCTTC.

This clonotype was detected ten times or more. This chain links TRBV20-1 with TRBJ2-3; D is unresolved. CDR1 and CDR2 (germline): DFQATT, SNEGSKA (reference sequence). Trimming stripped 6 bases from V and 1 base from J, with 5 bases between. The CDR3 loop spans 11 amino acids. In nucleotides, the CDR3 is TGCAGTGCCATGGGCACAGATACGCAGTATTTT. This translates into CSAMGTDTQYF.

The CDR3 region is CASSLTHSGSRPTYNEQFF. The CDR3 DNA is TGTGCCAGCAGTCTTACCCATAGCGGGAGTCGGCCGACCTACAATGAGCAGTTCTTC. The chain employs TRBV6-2 or TRBV6-3 and TRBJ2-1, with 9 nucleotides matching TRBD2. The V and J ends lost 5 bases and 2 bases, in that order; junction bases with no gene match: 16. Germline-derived CDR1 and CDR2 are MNHEY and SVGEGT. This CDR3 region has 19 residues.

The V and J genes are TRBV6-1 and TRBJ1-4; a possible D gene is TRBD1 (5 bases). The CDR3 sequence is 15 residues long. Germline V lookup: CDR1 MNHNS, CDR2 SASEGT. V was clipped by 6 bases and J by 7 bases, with 18 bases between them. The CDR3 sequence is CASRKSRDELEKLFF. The CDR3 DNA sequence: TGTGCCAGCAGAAAATCCAGGGACGAACTTGAAAAACTGTTTTTT.

The rearrangement uses TRBV11-3 and TRBJ2-7, with a possible D match to TRBD2 (5 bases). V lost 4 bases to trimming and J lost 3 bases, with 28 bases between them. The CDR3 has 19 residues. Germline V CDR1 and CDR2: SGHNT, YENEEA. The CDR3: CASSSPRGALGKGGYEQYF. The CDR3 DNA reads TGTGCCAGCAGCTCCCCCCGTGGAGCCCTCGGGAAGGGTGGCTACGAGCAGTACTTC.

This clonotype occurred many times. The J gene is TRBJ2-7, the V gene TRBV28, with TRBD1 matching 10 bases. V shed 8 bases and J 6 bases; nucleotides not matched to a gene: 16. Germline V gene sequence: CDR1 MDHEN, CDR2 SYDVKM. The CDR3 totals 16 residues. CDR3 DNA sequence: TGTGCCAGCGAGGGGGACAGGGGATTTTTGGTGGGCGAGCAGTACTTC. Translated: CASEGDRGFLVGEQYF.

This clonotype was observed at least ten times. The J gene is TRBJ2-3, the V gene TRBV28; D call uncertain. Germline V gene lookup returns CDR1 MDHEN and CDR2 SYDVKM. Trimming shortened V by 5 bases and J by 2 bases, and 11 bases separated the two germline ends. The CDR3 loop spans 14 amino acids. Here the CDR3 DNA reads TGTGCCAGCAGTCCCTTTGTCCCCACAGATACGCAGTATTTT. Translation: CASSPFVPTDTQYF.

In this sample, this clonotype turned up many times. The CDR3 is CASSLEGLFLISYNEQFF. CDR3 DNA: TGTGCCAGCAGCTTAGAGGGACTATTCTTGATCTCCTACAATGAGCAGTTCTTC. The chain joins TRBV5-5 to TRBJ2-1, with 7 positions matching TRBD2. From germline, CDR1 is SGHKS and CDR2 YYEKEE (reference sequence). The J segment lost 0 bases and the V segment lost 2 bases, leaving 11 bases of the junction unmatched. The CDR3 totals 18 residues.

This clonotype was observed at least ten times. The chain has TRBV20-1 and TRBJ2-7, with D perhaps matching TRBD1 (6 bases). Germline V gene lookup returns CDR1 DFQATT and CDR2 SNEGSKA (reference sequence). This CDR3 has 13 residues. Trimming left V 5 bases short and J 3 bases short, with 14 bases between. The CDR3 DNA sequence: TGCAGTGCTCCGACAGGCGTCGACTACGAGCAGTACTTC. This sequence encodes CSAPTGVDYEQYF.

This clonotype was counted many times. The V call is TRBV2, the J call TRBJ1-1, with D perhaps TRBD1 (6 bases). Germline CDR1 is SNHLY and CDR2 is FYNNEI. The CDR3 loop spans 16 amino acids. Deletions cut 0 bases from V and 5 bases from J, with 16 bases between. The CDR3 loop reads CASSEALAGGWTEAFF. As DNA, the CDR3 is TGTGCCAGCAGTGAAGCGCTTGCCGGGGGCTGGACTGAAGCTTTCTTT.

V and J are TRBV28 and TRBJ2-1; either TRBD1 or TRBD2 may supply D (5 bases each). The CDR3 covers 18 residues. Trimming removed 6 bases from V and 3 bases from J, with 24 bases in between. Germline V gives CDR1 MDHEN, CDR2 SYDVKM. The CDR3 here is CASSRRGAVGAIYNEQFF. The CDR3 nucleotides are TGTGCCAGCAGCCGAAGAGGGGCTGTGGGTGCGATCTACAATGAGCAGTTCTTC.

This clonotype was counted many times. The chain has TRBV24-1 and TRBJ2-7; the D is unclear. Trimming stripped 0 bases from V and 2 bases from J, with 16 bases between. CDR3 length: 17 residues. From germline, CDR1 is KGHDR and CDR2 SFDVKD. The CDR3 reads CATSDLRSEAEPYEQYF. The CDR3 bases are TGTGCCACCAGTGATTTGCGGTCCGAGGCAGAACCCTACGAGCAGTACTTC.

Ten or more counts support this clonotype. This chain joins TRBV14 and TRBJ1-1; a possible D gene is TRBD1 (5 bases). CDR1 is SGHDN, CDR2 FVKESK, per germline. This CDR3 contains 16 residues. V dropped 0 bases and J dropped 1 base, with 12 bases sitting between them. In DNA, the CDR3 is TGTGCCAGCAGCCAAGAGTACGGGGGGTGGAACACTGAAGCTTTCTTT. Protein product: CASSQEYGGWNTEAFF.

This clonotype was observed at least ten times. V gene TRBV7-9 combines with J gene TRBJ2-3; D gene ambiguous. This CDR3 has 15 amino acids. V lost 5 bases, J lost 4 bases, and 16 bases lay in between. Germline V lookup: CDR1 SEHNR, CDR2 FQNEAQ (reference sequence). This chain's CDR3 is CASSPTREAPDTQYF. Written as DNA, the CDR3 is TGTGCCAGCAGCCCGACTCGAGAGGCGCCAGATACGCAGTATTTT.